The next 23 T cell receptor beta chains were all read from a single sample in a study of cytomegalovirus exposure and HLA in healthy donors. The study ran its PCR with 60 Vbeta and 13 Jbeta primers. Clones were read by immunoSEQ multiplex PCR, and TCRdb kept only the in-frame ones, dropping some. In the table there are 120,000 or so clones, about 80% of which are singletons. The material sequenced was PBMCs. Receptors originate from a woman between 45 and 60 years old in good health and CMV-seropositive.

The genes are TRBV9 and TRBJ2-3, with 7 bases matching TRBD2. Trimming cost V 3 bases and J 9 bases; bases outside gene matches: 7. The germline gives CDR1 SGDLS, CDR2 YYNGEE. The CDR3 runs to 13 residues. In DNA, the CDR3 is TGTGCCAGCAGCGGACTAGCCTCCGGAACGCAGTATTTT. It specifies CASSGLASGTQYF.

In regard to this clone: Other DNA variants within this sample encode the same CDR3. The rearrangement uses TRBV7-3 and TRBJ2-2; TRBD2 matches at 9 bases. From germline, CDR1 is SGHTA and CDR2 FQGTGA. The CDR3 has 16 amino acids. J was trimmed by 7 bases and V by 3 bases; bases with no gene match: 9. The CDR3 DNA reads TGTGCCAGCAGCTTGGTTCGACTAGCGGAGGGCGGGGAGCTGTTTTTT. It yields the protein CASSLVRLAEGGELFF.

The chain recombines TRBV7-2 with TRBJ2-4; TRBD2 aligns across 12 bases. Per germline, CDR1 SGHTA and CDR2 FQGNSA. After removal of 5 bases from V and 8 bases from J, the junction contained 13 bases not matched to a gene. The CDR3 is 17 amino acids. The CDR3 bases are TGTGCCAGCAGCCCCCAGGGGGGAGGACTAGCGGGATACATTCAGTACTTC. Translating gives CASSPQGGGLAGYIQYF.

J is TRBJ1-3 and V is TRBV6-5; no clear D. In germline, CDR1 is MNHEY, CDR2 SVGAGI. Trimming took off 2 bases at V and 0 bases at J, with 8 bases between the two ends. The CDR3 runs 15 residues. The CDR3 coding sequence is TGTGCCAGCAGTTACGCCCCCTACTCTGGAAACACCATATATTTT. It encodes CASSYAPYSGNTIYF.

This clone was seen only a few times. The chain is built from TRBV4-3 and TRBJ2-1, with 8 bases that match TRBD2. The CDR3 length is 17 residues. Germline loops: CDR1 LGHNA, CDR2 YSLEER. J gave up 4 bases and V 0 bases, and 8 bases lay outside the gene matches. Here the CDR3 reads CASSQDGAGATYNEQFF. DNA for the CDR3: TGCGCCAGCAGCCAAGATGGAGCGGGAGCCACTTACAATGAGCAGTTCTTC.

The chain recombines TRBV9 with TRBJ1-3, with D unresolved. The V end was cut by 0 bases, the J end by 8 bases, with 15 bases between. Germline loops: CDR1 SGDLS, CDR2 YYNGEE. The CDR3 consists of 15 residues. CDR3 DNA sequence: TGTGCCAGCAGCGTAGGGCCACTTCATCGGGACACCATATATTTT. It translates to CASSVGPLHRDTIYF.

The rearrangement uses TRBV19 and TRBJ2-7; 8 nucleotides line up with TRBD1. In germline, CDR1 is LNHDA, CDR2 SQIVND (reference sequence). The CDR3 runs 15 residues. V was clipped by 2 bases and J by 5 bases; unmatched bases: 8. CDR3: CASSIKRQGRNEQYF. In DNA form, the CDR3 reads TGTGCCAGTAGTATAAAGAGACAGGGGAGGAACGAGCAGTACTTC.

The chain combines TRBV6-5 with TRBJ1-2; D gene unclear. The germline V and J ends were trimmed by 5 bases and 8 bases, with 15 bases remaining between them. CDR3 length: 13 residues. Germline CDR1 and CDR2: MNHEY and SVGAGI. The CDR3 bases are TGTGCCAGCAGTCGGAAGCGGAGGGAAGGCTACACCTTC. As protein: CASSRKRREGYTF.

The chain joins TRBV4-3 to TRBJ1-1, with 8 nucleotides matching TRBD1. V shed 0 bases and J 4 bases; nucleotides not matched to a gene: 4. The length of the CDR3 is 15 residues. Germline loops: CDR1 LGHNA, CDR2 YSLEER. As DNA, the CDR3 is TGCGCCAGCAGCCAAGATCAGGGGGCTGGCACTGAAGCTTTCTTT. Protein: CASSQDQGAGTEAFF.

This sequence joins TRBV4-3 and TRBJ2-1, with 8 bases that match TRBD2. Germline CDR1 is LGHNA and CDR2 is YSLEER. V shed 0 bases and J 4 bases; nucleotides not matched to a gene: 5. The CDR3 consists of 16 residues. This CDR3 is CASSQDPLAVYNEQFF. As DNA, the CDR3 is TGCGCCAGCAGCCAAGACCCACTAGCGGTTTACAATGAGCAGTTCTTC.

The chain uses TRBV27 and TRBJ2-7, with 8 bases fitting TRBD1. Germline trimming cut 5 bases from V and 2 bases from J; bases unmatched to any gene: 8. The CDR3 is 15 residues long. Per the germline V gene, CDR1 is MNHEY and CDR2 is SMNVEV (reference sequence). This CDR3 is CASSVRQGITYEQYF. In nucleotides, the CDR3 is TGTGCCAGCAGTGTGAGACAGGGGATCACCTACGAGCAGTACTTC.

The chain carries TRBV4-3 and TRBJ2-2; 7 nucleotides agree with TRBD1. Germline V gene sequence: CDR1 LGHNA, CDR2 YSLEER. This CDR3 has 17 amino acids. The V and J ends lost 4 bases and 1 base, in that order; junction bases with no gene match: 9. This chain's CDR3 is CASSRLTGTENTGELFF. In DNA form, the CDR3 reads TGCGCCAGCAGCCGACTAACCGGGACAGAGAACACCGGGGAGCTGTTTTTT.

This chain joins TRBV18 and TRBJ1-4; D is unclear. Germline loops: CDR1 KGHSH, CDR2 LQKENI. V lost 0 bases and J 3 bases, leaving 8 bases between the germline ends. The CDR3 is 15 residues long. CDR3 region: CASSPPGRANEKLFF. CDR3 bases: TGTGCCAGCTCACCACCAGGGCGGGCTAATGAAAAACTGTTTTTT.

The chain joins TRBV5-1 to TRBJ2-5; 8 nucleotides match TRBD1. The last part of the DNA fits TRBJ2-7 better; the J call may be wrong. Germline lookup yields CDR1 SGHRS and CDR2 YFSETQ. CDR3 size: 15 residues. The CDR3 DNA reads TGCGCCAGCAGCTTGGCGCAGGGGGCTTCCTACGAGCAGTACTTC. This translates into CASSLAQGASYEQYF.

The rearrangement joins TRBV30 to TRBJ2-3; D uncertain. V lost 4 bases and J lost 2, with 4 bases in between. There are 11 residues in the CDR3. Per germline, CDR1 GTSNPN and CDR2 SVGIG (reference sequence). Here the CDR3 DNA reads TGTGCCTGGACCCACACAGATACGCAGTATTTT. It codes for CAWTHTDTQYF. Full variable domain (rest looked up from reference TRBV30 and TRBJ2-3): SQTIHQWPATLVQPVGSPLSLECTVEGTSNPNLYWYRQAAGRGLQLLFYSVGIGQISSEVPQNLSASRPQDRQFILSSKKLLLSDSGFYLCAWTHTDTQYFGPGTRLTVL.

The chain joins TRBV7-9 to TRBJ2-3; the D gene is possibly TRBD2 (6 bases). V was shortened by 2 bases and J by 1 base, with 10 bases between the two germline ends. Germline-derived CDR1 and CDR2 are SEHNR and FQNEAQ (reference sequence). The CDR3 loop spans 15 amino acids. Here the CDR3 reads CASSLKLAGTDTQYF. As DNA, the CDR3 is TGTGCCAGCAGCTTAAAACTAGCCGGCACAGATACGCAGTATTTT.

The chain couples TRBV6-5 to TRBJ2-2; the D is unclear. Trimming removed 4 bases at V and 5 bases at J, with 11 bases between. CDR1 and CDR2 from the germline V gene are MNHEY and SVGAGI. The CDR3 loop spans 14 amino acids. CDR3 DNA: TGTGCCAGCAGTTCCACTGACTTGACCGGGGAGCTGTTTTTT. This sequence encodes CASSSTDLTGELFF.

CDR3 nucleotide sequence: TGTGCCAGCAGACGAGGGCGGGGGGTAAGCACAGATACGCAGTATTTT. Its translation is CASRRGRGVSTDTQYF. This rearrangement joins TRBV28 to TRBJ2-3; 8 bases are shared with TRBD2. Trimming took 6 bases from V and 0 from J; bases not matched to a gene: 8. CDR1 and CDR2 from the germline V gene are MDHEN and SYDVKM. CDR3 length: 16 amino acids.

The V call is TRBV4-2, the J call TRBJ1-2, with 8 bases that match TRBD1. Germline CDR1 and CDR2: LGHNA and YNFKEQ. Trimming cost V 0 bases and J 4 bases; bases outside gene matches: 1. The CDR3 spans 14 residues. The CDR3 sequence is CASSQEQGVYGYTF. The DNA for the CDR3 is TGTGCCAGCAGCCAAGAACAGGGGGTCTATGGCTACACCTTC.

CDR3 coding DNA: TGCAGCGCGGGCGGGGGGCGAGAAGATACGCAGTATTTT. This sequence encodes CSAGGGREDTQYF. The V call is TRBV29-1, the J call TRBJ2-3; 8 nucleotides match TRBD2. The trim removed 7 bases at V and 5 bases at J, leaving 8 bases unmatched. CDR1 is SQVTM and CDR2 is ANQGSEA in the germline V gene. CDR3 size: 13 residues.

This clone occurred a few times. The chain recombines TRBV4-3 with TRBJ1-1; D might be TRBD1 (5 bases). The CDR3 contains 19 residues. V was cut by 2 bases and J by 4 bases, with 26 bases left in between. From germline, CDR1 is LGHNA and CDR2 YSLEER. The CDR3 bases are TGCGCCAGCAGCCAACAACCCGCCGGCCCCGGGAGGGGCGTCACTGAAGCTTTCTTT. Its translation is CASSQQPAGPGRGVTEAFF.

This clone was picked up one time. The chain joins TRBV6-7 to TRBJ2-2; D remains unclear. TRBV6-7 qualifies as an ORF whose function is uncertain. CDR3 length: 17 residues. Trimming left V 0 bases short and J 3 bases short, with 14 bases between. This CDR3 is CASSYSWVAGHTGELFF. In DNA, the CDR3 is TGTGCCAGCAGTTACTCGTGGGTGGCAGGTCACACCGGGGAGCTGTTTTTT.

The CDR3 DNA reads as TGTGCCAGCAGGGAGAGGGAGCCTAGCAATCAGCCCCAGCATTTT. Amino acids: CASREREPSNQPQHF. V gene TRBV6-1 combines with J gene TRBJ1-5; D is unresolved. The length of the CDR3 is 15 residues. Germline V gene sequence: CDR1 MNHNS, CDR2 SASEGT. Trimming shortened V by 6 bases and J by 0 bases, and 12 bases separated the two germline ends.